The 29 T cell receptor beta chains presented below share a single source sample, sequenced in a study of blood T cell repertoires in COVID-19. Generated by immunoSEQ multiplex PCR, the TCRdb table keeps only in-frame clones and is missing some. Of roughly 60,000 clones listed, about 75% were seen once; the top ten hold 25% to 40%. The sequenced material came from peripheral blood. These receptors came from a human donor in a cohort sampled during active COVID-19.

CDR3 loop: CASSRQGPYYGYTF. The CDR3 nucleotides are TGCGCCAGCAGCCGACAGGGACCCTACTATGGCTACACCTTC. The rearrangement joins TRBV10-2 to TRBJ1-2; 7 bases are a match to TRBD1. The V gene's germline CDR1 is WSHSY and CDR2 SAAADI. After removal of 6 bases from V and 3 bases from J, the junction contained 7 bases not matched to a gene. This CDR3 has 14 amino acids.

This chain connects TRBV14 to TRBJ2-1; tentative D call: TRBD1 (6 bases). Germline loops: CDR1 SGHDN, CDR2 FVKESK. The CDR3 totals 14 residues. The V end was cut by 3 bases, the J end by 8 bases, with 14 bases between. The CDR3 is CASSHLGQRYEQFF. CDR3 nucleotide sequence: TGTGCCAGCAGCCACCTAGGACAGAGGTATGAGCAGTTCTTC.

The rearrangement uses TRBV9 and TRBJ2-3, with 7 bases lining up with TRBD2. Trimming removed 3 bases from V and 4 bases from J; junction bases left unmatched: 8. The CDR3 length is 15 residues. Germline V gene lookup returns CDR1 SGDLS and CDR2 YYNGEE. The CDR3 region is CASSATGTIADTQYF. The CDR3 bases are TGTGCCAGCAGCGCCACCGGGACTATAGCAGATACGCAGTATTTT.

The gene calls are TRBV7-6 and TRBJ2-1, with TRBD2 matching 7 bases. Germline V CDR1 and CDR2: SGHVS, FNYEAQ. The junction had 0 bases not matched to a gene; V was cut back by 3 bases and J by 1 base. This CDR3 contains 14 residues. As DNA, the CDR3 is TGTGCCAGCAGCTTGCGGGGGTCCTACAATGAGCAGTTCTTC. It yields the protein CASSLRGSYNEQFF.

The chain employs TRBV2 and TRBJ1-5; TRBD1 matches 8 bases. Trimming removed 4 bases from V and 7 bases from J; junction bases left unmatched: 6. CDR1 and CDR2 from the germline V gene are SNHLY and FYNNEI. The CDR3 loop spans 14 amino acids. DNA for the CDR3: TGTGCCAGCAGTGGTGGCAGGGGGCAGCAGCCCCAGCATTTT. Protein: CASSGGRGQQPQHF. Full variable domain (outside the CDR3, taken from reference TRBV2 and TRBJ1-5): EPEVTQTPSHQVTQMGQEVILRCVPISNHLYFYWYRQILGQKVEFLVSFYNNEISEKSEIFDDQFSVERPDGSNFTLKIRSTKLEDSAMYFCASSGGRGQQPQHFGDGTRLSIL.

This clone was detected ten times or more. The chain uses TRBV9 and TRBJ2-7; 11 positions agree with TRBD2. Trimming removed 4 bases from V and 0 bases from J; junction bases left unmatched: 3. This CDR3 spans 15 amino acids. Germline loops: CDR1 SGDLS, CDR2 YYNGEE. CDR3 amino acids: CASSLGLAASYEQYF. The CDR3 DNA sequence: TGTGCCAGCAGCTTGGGACTAGCGGCCTCCTACGAGCAGTACTTC.

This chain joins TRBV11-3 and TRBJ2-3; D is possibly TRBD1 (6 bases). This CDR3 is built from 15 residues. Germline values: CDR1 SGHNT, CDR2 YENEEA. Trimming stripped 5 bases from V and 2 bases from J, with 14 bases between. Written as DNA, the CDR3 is TGTGCCAGCAGCCCGTGGCAGGGGAACACAGATACGCAGTATTTT. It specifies CASSPWQGNTDTQYF.

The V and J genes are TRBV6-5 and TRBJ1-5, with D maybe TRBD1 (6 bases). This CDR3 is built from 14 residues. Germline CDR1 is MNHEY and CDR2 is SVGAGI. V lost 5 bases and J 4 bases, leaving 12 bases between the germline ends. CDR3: CASSPPGVNQPQHF. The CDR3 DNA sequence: TGTGCCAGCAGTCCCCCAGGGGTTAATCAGCCCCAGCATTTT.

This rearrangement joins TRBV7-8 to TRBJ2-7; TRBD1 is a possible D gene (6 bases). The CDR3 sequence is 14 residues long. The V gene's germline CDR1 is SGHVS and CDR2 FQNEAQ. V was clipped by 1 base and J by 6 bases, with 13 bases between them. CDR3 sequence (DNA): TGTGCCAGCAGCTTAGACAGGGATAATTGCGAGCAGTACTTC. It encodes CASSLDRDNCEQYF.

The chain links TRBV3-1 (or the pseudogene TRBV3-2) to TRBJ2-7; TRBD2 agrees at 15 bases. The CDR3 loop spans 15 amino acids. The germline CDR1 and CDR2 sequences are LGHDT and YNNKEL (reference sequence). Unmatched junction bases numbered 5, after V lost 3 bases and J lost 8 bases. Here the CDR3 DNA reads TGTGCCAGCAGCCACGGACTAGCGGGGGGGCAGAAGCAGTACTTC. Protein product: CASSHGLAGGQKQYF.

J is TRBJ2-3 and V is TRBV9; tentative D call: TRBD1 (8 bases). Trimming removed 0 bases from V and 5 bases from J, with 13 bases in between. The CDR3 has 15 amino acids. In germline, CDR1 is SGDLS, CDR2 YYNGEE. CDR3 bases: TGTGCCAGCAGCGTAGGGACAGGGAGGGGAGATACGCAGTATTTT. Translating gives CASSVGTGRGDTQYF.

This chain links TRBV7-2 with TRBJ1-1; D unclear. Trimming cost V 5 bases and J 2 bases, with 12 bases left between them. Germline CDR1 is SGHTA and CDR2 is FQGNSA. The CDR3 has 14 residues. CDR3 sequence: CASSPQPANTEAFF. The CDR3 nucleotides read TGTGCCAGCAGCCCACAGCCCGCCAACACTGAAGCTTTCTTT.

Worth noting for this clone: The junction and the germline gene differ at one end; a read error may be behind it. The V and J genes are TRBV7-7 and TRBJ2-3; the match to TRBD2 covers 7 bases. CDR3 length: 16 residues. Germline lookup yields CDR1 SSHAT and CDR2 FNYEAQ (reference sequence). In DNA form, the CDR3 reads TGTGCTAGCAGTAAAGGCCGTGGGAGGGGCACAGATACGCAGTATTTT. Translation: CASSKGRGRGTDTQYF.

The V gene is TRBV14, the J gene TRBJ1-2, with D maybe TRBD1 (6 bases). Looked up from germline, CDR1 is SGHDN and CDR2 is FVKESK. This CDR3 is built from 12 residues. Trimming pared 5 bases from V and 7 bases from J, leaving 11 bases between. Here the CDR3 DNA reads TGTGCCAGCAGCATACAGGGACGTGGCTACACCTTC. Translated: CASSIQGRGYTF.

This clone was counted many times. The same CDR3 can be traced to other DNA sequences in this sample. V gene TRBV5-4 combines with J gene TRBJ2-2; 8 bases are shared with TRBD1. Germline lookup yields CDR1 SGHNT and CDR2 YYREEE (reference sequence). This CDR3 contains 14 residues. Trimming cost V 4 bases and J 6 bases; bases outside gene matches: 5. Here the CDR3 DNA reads TGTGCCAGCAGCCCGCTACAGGGGGCCGGGGAGCTGTTTTTT. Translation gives CASSPLQGAGELFF.

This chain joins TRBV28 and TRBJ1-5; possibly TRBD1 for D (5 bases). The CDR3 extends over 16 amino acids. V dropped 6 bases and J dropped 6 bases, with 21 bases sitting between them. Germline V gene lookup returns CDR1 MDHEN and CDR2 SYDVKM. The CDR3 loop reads CASSLSGQTNFQPQHF. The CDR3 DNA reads TGTGCCAGCAGCTTGAGTGGACAAACGAATTTTCAGCCCCAGCATTTT.

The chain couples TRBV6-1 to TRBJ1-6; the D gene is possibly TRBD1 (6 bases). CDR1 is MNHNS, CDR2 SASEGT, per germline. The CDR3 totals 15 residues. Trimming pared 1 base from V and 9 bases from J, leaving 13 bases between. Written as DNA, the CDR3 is TGTGCCAGCAGTGAAGGGGGGGGCAGGCCTTCACCCCTCCACTTT. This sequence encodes CASSEGGGRPSPLHF.

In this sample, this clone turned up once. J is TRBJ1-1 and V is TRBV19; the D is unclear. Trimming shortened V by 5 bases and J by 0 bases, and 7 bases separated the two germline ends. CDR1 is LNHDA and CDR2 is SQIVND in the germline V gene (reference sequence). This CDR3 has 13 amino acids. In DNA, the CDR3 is TGTGCCAGTAGTGTGTTAGTGAACACTGAAGCTTTCTTT. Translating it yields CASSVLVNTEAFF.

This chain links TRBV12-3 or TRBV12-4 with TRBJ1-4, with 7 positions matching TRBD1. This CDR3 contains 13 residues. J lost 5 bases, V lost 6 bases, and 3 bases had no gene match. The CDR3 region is CASSPDRNEKLFF. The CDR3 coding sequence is TGTGCCAGCAGCCCGGACAGGAATGAAAAACTGTTTTTT.

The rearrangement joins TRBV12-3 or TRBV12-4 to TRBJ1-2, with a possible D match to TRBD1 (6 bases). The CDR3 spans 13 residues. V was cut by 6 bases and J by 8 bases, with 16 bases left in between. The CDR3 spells CASSPRGGWGYTF. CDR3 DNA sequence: TGTGCCAGCAGCCCTAGGGGGGGCTGGGGCTACACCTTC.

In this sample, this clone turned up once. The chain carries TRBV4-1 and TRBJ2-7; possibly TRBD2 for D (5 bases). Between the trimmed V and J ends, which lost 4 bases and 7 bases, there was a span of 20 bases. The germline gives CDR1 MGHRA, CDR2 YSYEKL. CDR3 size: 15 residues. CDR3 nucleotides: TGCGCCAGCAGCCGGGGTCTCGGCCCCCAGCGGGAGCAGTACTTC. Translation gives CASSRGLGPQREQYF.

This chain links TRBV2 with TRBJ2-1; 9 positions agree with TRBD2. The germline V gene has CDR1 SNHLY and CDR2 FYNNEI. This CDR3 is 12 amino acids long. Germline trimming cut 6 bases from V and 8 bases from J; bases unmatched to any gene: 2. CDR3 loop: CASRTSGYEQFF. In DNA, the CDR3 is TGTGCCAGCAGGACTAGCGGTTATGAGCAGTTCTTC. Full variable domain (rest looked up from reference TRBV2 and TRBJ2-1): EPEVTQTPSHQVTQMGQEVILRCVPISNHLYFYWYRQILGQKVEFLVSFYNNEISEKSEIFDDQFSVERPDGSNFTLKIRSTKLEDSAMYFCASRTSGYEQFFGPGTRLTVL.

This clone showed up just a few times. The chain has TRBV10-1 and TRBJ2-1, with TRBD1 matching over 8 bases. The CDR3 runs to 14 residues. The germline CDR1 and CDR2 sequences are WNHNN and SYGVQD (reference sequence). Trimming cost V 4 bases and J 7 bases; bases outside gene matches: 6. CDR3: CASSGRQGWNEQFF. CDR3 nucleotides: TGCGCCAGCAGTGGAAGACAGGGGTGGAATGAGCAGTTCTTC.

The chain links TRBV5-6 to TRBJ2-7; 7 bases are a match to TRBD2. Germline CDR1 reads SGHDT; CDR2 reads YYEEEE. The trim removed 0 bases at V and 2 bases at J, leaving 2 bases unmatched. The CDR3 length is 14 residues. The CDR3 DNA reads TGTGCCAGCAGCTTGGGGGGACTAACCTACGAGCAGTACTTC. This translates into CASSLGGLTYEQYF.

The CDR3, as DNA: TGTGCCAGCAGCTTGCCGGGGGGGCCATACACAGATACGCAGTATTTT. This gives the protein CASSLPGGPYTDTQYF. The V gene is TRBV5-6, the J gene TRBJ2-3, with 8 bases matching TRBD2. This CDR3 is 16 amino acids long. The V and J ends lost 1 base and 2 bases, in that order; junction bases with no gene match: 6. Germline assignment: CDR1 SGHDT and CDR2 YYEEEE.

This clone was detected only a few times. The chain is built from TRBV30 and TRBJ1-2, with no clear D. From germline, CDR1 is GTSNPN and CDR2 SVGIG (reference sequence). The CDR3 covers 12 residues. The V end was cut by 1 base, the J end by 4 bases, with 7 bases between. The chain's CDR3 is CAWSGHLYGYTF. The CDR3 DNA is TGTGCCTGGAGTGGACACCTCTATGGCTACACCTTC.

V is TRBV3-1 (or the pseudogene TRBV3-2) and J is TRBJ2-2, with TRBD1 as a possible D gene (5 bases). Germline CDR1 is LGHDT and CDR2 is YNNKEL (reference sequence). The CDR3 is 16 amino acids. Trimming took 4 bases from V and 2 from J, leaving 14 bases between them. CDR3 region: CASSPGLADNTGELFF. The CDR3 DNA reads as TGTGCCAGCAGCCCAGGGCTCGCTGATAACACCGGGGAGCTGTTTTTT.

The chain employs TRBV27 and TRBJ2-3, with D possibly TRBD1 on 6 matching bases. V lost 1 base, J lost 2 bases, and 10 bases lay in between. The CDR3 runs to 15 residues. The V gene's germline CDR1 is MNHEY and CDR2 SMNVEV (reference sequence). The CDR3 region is CASSLYQGSTDTQYF. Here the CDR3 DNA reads TGTGCCAGCAGTTTATACCAGGGGTCCACAGATACGCAGTATTTT.

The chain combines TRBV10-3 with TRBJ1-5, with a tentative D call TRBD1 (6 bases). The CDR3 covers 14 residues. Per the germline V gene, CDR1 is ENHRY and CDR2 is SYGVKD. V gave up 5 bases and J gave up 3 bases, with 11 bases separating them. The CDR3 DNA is TGTGCCATCAGTCTAGGGGGAAACAATCAGCCCCAGCATTTT. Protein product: CAISLGGNNQPQHF.